This T cell receptor (beta chain) was obtained from a study of STAT5B mutations in CD4+ large granular lymphocyte leukemia (dated 2022 in TCRdb). Study-wide context: Among the healthy controls, the CDR3 'QG' motif was associated with a particular HLA allele. Flow cytometry performed on FACSCanto II or FACSVerse showed that the purified fractions had more than 95% purity among lymphocytes. The study compared the TCRbeta repertoires of patients with CD4+ T-cell large granular lymphocyte leukemia against the TCRbeta repertoires of healthy blood donors.

On the study overall, not on this receptor specifically: Main leukemic clonotypes were private to each patient, although approximately 25% of the main leukemic clonotypes were found at low frequency in the non-leukemic repertoires of other patients. Enrichment of TRBV06-family usage was observed among the top patient clones (8/27) relative to healthy controls (2/35). Compared with healthy CD4+ repertoires, CD4-sorted patient repertoires appeared more clonal, and this difference remained even after the putative leukemic clones were removed. The data were not HLA-matched, and the higher clonality in CD4+ T-LGLL than in CD8+ T-LGLL could be due to the relatively small sample size.

As to this clone: What antigen it recognizes has not been identified. Qualities for individual bases were not recorded, and no much larger clone is one base off.

Looking up the germline V gene yields CDR1 KGHSH and CDR2 LQKENI. The CDR3 spans 13 residues, from the cysteine through the phenylalanine. The CDR3 DNA has 39 bases and is translated from base 1. Trimming takes 1 base from V and 5 bases from J, and the germline ends sit 9 bases apart. Healthy controls were some 35 blood donors whose buffy coats came from the Finnish Red Cross blood service. All TCR-sequenced material derived from peripheral blood: patient blood samples and healthy donor buffy coats. Ficoll-Hypaque gradient centrifugation was used to isolate peripheral blood mononuclear cells. CD4+ cells were purified magnetically from the buffy coats of healthy controls. Genomic DNA was extracted using the Gentra Puregene Cell and Tissue kit, and a Qubit 2.0 fluorometer was used to quantify it. TCRbeta rearrangements were sequenced from genomic DNA using the immunoSEQ assay at survey resolution. The published analysis was carried out like this. In the TCR sequencing data, the lowest productive clonotype frequency that could be detected was 2.59 x 10-5. Only productive TCRbeta rearrangements, meaning sequences that were complete and in-frame, were kept for the analyses. Clonality for each sample was calculated as Simpson clonality in the immunoSEQ Analyzer version 3.0. Clones were binned by frequency as very rare, small, medium, large (1-20%) or hyperexpanded (>20%). Generation probabilities were estimated with OLGA 1.2.3, V-gene circos plots were generated with VDJtools, specificities were searched for in VDJdb, and CDR3 motifs were identified with GLIPH. TCRdb took over this immuneACCESS table, retaining in-frame rearrangements with V and J assigned. Such tables are incomplete; in checked studies, under half of the missing clones stem from an unresolved V gene, and the remainder is unexplained. From that table come the V and J calls and clone size; the DNA was used to work out D and trimming. Present in this sample are about 32,000 clones, just under 80% of which were seen just once. The top ten hold approximately 2.5% of the sample.

The sequence derives from a human donor in good health. The sample comprised CD4+ T cells from blood buffy coats. The V and J segments used are TRBV18 and TRBJ2-7; TRBD1 is perhaps the D gene, given 5 matching bases. CDR3 sequence: CASSPLGADEQYF. In nucleotide form, the sequence is TGTGCCAGCTCACCACTAGGGGCCGACGAGCAGTACTTC. The variable domain in full, with residues beyond the CDR3 obtained from the reference TRBV18 and TRBJ2-7 genes, is NAGVMQNPRHLVRRRGQEARLRCSPMKGHSHVYWYRQLPEEGLKFMVYLQKENIIDESGMPKERFSAEFPKEGPSILRIQQVVRGDSAAYFCASSPLGADEQYFGPGTRLTVT.